Listed below are T cell receptor beta chains from one sample, sequenced in a study of cytomegalovirus exposure and HLA in healthy donors. Some clones are missing from TCRdb's copy, which holds only in-frame ones; the method was immunoSEQ multiplex PCR. This table has some 100,000 clones, around three quarters appearing once. Sequenced input: PBMCs. The receptor source for this set is a female donor in good health and CMV-seropositive. CDR3s include the opening cysteine and the closing phenylalanine or tryptophan. Each record gives: J gene, clone size, V gene, D gene, CDR3 DNA, CDR3 protein. D genes are given only for firm matches. Clone size is stated in some rows and not others, as once, few, many or a class when expanded.

j_call: TRBJ1-1
clone_size: few
v_call: TRBV6-1
d_call: .
cdr3_nt: TGTGCCAGCAGTGAAGGGAGGGTCCTGAACACTGAAGCTTTCTTT
cdr3_aa: CASSEGRVLNTEAFF

j_call: TRBJ2-1
clone_size: once
v_call: TRBV15
d_call: TRBD1
cdr3_nt: TGTGCCACCAGCTTCTCCTCAGGGACAGGAAGCGAGCAGTTCTTC
cdr3_aa: CATSFSSGTGSEQFF

j_call: TRBJ2-2
clone_size: .
v_call: TRBV6-5
d_call: .
cdr3_nt: TGTGCCAGCAGACAAACAGCCACCGGGGAGCTGTTTTTT
cdr3_aa: CASRQTATGELFF

j_call: TRBJ2-7
clone_size: once
v_call: TRBV18
d_call: .
cdr3_nt: TGTGCCAGCTCACCAATGGGAGGGGGGAGTTCCCGGTCTAGCGACTACGAGCAGTACTTC
cdr3_aa: CASSPMGGGSSRSSDYEQYF

j_call: TRBJ2-7
clone_size: .
v_call: TRBV6-6
d_call: TRBD1
cdr3_nt: TGTGCCAGCACGGACAGGGACAGCTTCTCCTACGAGCAGTACTTC
cdr3_aa: CASTDRDSFSYEQYF

j_call: TRBJ1-2
clone_size: few
v_call: TRBV25-1
d_call: TRBD1
cdr3_nt: TGTGCCAGCAGTGAAAGGACAGGGCCCACTGGCTACACCTTC
cdr3_aa: CASSERTGPTGYTF

j_call: TRBJ2-7
clone_size: .
v_call: TRBV5-1
d_call: TRBD2
cdr3_nt: TGCGCCAGCAGCTTGTGGGGTAGCGGGGGCTACGAGCAGTACTTC
cdr3_aa: CASSLWGSGGYEQYF

j_call: TRBJ1-1
clone_size: .
v_call: TRBV29-1
d_call: TRBD1
cdr3_nt: TGCAGCGTTGAAAAGGGGGCATTTGAAGCTTTCTTT
cdr3_aa: CSVEKGAFEAFF

j_call: TRBJ2-1
clone_size: .
v_call: TRBV15
d_call: .
cdr3_nt: TGTGCCACCAGCGGTTACAGGTACAATGAGCAGTTCTTC
cdr3_aa: CATSGYRYNEQFF

j_call: TRBJ2-2
clone_size: .
v_call: TRBV19
d_call: .
cdr3_nt: TGTGCCAGTGGGCCCCCTGGGAGAAACACCGGGGAGCTGTTTTTT
cdr3_aa: CASGPPGRNTGELFF

j_call: TRBJ2-2
clone_size: .
v_call: TRBV7-2
d_call: TRBD2
cdr3_nt: TGTGCCAGCAGCTTTCGGGGGGGCGACACCGGGGAGCTGTTTTTT
cdr3_aa: CASSFRGGDTGELFF

j_call: TRBJ2-2
clone_size: few
v_call: TRBV27
d_call: TRBD2
cdr3_nt: TGTGCCAGCAGTTTCCACCCCTGGACTAGCGACACCGGGGAGCTGTTTTTT
cdr3_aa: CASSFHPWTSDTGELFF

j_call: TRBJ1-4
clone_size: .
v_call: TRBV4-1
d_call: .
cdr3_nt: TGCGCCAGCAGCCAAGTGGACATGGGGATCCTTAATGAAAAACTGTTTTTT
cdr3_aa: CASSQVDMGILNEKLFF

j_call: TRBJ2-1
clone_size: .
v_call: TRBV6-7
d_call: TRBD2
cdr3_nt: TGTGCCAGCAGCCGCCCTGGCGGGAGGGTCCCCAATGAGCAGTTCTTC
cdr3_aa: CASSRPGGRVPNEQFF

j_call: TRBJ1-1
clone_size: few
v_call: TRBV5-1
d_call: TRBD1
cdr3_nt: TGCGCCAGCAGCTTAACAGGGGGGACTGAAGCTTTCTTT
cdr3_aa: CASSLTGGTEAFF

j_call: TRBJ2-1
clone_size: .
v_call: TRBV7-9
d_call: .
cdr3_nt: TGTGCCAGCAGCGGCGACAGGTACGATGAGCAGTTCTTC
cdr3_aa: CASSGDRYDEQFF

j_call: TRBJ2-3
clone_size: .
v_call: TRBV5-1
d_call: TRBD2
cdr3_nt: TGCGCCAGCAGCCCGCGGGAGCCCCTCACAGATACGCAGTATTTT
cdr3_aa: CASSPREPLTDTQYF

j_call: TRBJ2-6
clone_size: .
v_call: TRBV18
d_call: TRBD2
cdr3_nt: TGTGCCAGCTCACTCGGACTAGCGGGAGGGCCTGGGGCCAACGTCCTGACTTTC
cdr3_aa: CASSLGLAGGPGANVLTF

j_call: TRBJ2-3
clone_size: .
v_call: TRBV30
d_call: TRBD1
cdr3_nt: TGTGCCTGGGAAAACAGGGGCGCAGATACGCAGTATTTT
cdr3_aa: CAWENRGADTQYF

j_call: TRBJ1-1
clone_size: medium-sized
v_call: TRBV2
d_call: TRBD1
cdr3_nt: TGTGCCAGCAGGGAACAGGGGTTTATGAACACTGAAGCTTTCTTT
cdr3_aa: CASREQGFMNTEAFF

j_call: TRBJ1-3
clone_size: .
v_call: TRBV19
d_call: .
cdr3_nt: TGTGCCAGTAGTCCCCATCGACAGCGCTCTGGAAACACCATATATTTT
cdr3_aa: CASSPHRQRSGNTIYF

j_call: TRBJ1-2
clone_size: .
v_call: TRBV19
d_call: .
cdr3_nt: TGTGCCAGTAGTATGAGCGGGACTTTGGCGGGCTACACCTTC
cdr3_aa: CASSMSGTLAGYTF

j_call: TRBJ2-1
clone_size: once
v_call: TRBV19
d_call: TRBD1
cdr3_nt: TGTGCCAGTAGTTTTTCCCCGGGACAGGGGAGGTACAATGAGCAGTTCTTC
cdr3_aa: CASSFSPGQGRYNEQFF

j_call: TRBJ1-1
clone_size: .
v_call: TRBV28
d_call: .
cdr3_nt: TGTGCCAGCAGCCCTCCGGGGTGGGGAGCTTTCTTT
cdr3_aa: CASSPPGWGAFF

j_call: TRBJ2-1
clone_size: .
v_call: TRBV5-1
d_call: TRBD2
cdr3_nt: TGCGCCAGCAGCCCAGCTAGCGGCCTATACAATGAGCAGTTCTTC
cdr3_aa: CASSPASGLYNEQFF

j_call: TRBJ2-7
clone_size: .
v_call: TRBV9
d_call: TRBD2
cdr3_nt: TGTGCCAGCAGCGCCGTTAGCGGGGAACGGCAGTACTTC
cdr3_aa: CASSAVSGERQYF

j_call: TRBJ1-2
clone_size: .
v_call: TRBV6-5
d_call: .
cdr3_nt: TGTGCCAGTTCCGGGACAAACTATGGCTACACCTTC
cdr3_aa: CASSGTNYGYTF

j_call: TRBJ2-3
clone_size: .
v_call: TRBV10-3
d_call: TRBD2
cdr3_nt: TGTGCCATCATGAGCGGGGGGGCTGATACGCAGTATTTT
cdr3_aa: CAIMSGGADTQYF

j_call: TRBJ2-7
clone_size: .
v_call: TRBV27
d_call: TRBD1
cdr3_nt: TGTGCCAGCAGTAGACAGGGGGTCTCCTACGAGCAGTACTTC
cdr3_aa: CASSRQGVSYEQYF

j_call: TRBJ2-7
clone_size: .
v_call: TRBV5-4
d_call: TRBD1
cdr3_nt: TGTGCCAGCAGCCCTGGCCGGACAGGGGGTGGCTACGAGCAGTACTTC
cdr3_aa: CASSPGRTGGGYEQYF

j_call: TRBJ1-1
clone_size: few
v_call: TRBV7-9
d_call: .
cdr3_nt: TGTGCCAGCAGCTTAGTACTCAGGGGAACTGAGAACACTGAAGCTTTCTTT
cdr3_aa: CASSLVLRGTENTEAFF

j_call: TRBJ2-7
clone_size: few
v_call: TRBV4-1
d_call: .
cdr3_nt: TGCGCCAGCAGCCAAGATGACAGGTCCCTCTCCTACGAGCAGTACTTC
cdr3_aa: CASSQDDRSLSYEQYF

j_call: TRBJ1-2
clone_size: .
v_call: TRBV30
d_call: .
cdr3_nt: TGTGCCAGGGGCCTAGGGGGCTACACCTTC
cdr3_aa: CARGLGGYTF

j_call: TRBJ2-7
clone_size: once
v_call: TRBV5-1
d_call: .
cdr3_nt: TGCGCCAGCAGCTTGGCAAACAGGGTGGGGCCCTACAAGCAGTACTTC
cdr3_aa: CASSLANRVGPYKQYF

j_call: TRBJ2-7
clone_size: .
v_call: TRBV7-9
d_call: TRBD1
cdr3_nt: TGTGCCAGCGCCTTAGGACAGGGGGCTCGTGAGCAGTACTTC
cdr3_aa: CASALGQGAREQYF

j_call: TRBJ2-5
clone_size: .
v_call: TRBV19
d_call: .
cdr3_nt: TGTGCCAGTACAGGTTCGGAGACCCAGTACTTC
cdr3_aa: CASTGSETQYF

j_call: TRBJ2-2
clone_size: .
v_call: TRBV4-2
d_call: TRBD2
cdr3_nt: TGTGCCAGCAGCGGACGTTCCGGGACTAGCCGTAACACCGGGGAGCTGTTTTTT
cdr3_aa: CASSGRSGTSRNTGELFF

j_call: TRBJ1-6
clone_size: .
v_call: TRBV6-5
d_call: .
cdr3_nt: TGTGCCAGCAGTTACTCTAACGGTTATAATTCACCCCTCCACTTT
cdr3_aa: CASSYSNGYNSPLHF

j_call: TRBJ1-4
clone_size: .
v_call: TRBV5-1
d_call: TRBD1
cdr3_nt: TGCGCCAGCAGCCCTCAGGGGGTTAGTGTCGAAAAACTGTTTTTT
cdr3_aa: CASSPQGVSVEKLFF

j_call: TRBJ1-4
clone_size: .
v_call: TRBV6-5
d_call: .
cdr3_nt: TGTGCCAGCAGGCCTGGCTCTCAGGAAAAACTGTTTTTT
cdr3_aa: CASRPGSQEKLFF

j_call: TRBJ2-7
clone_size: .
v_call: TRBV5-1
d_call: TRBD1
cdr3_nt: TGCGCCAGCAGCTTGGGGGGAGGGACAGGGGCCTACGAGCAGTACTTC
cdr3_aa: CASSLGGGTGAYEQYF

j_call: TRBJ2-2
clone_size: once
v_call: TRBV9
d_call: .
cdr3_nt: TGTGCCAGCAGCGTTGGAGTACAGGGAACCGGGGAGCTGTTTTTT
cdr3_aa: CASSVGVQGTGELFF

j_call: TRBJ2-6
clone_size: few
v_call: TRBV19
d_call: TRBD1
cdr3_nt: TGTGCCAGTAGATCGACCGGGACAGCCACCTCTGGGGCCAACGTCCTGACTTTC
cdr3_aa: CASRSTGTATSGANVLTF

j_call: TRBJ1-2
clone_size: .
v_call: TRBV27
d_call: .
cdr3_nt: TGTGCCAGCAGTTTCGGGGTGAACTATGGCTACACCTTC
cdr3_aa: CASSFGVNYGYTF

j_call: TRBJ1-6
clone_size: .
v_call: TRBV30
d_call: .
cdr3_nt: TGTGCCTGGAGTCGAGGGCCAAATTCACCCCTCCACTTT
cdr3_aa: CAWSRGPNSPLHF

j_call: TRBJ1-2
clone_size: .
v_call: TRBV6-1
d_call: .
cdr3_nt: TGTGCCAGCAGTGAAGCGGCAGGAGGCTATGGCTACACCTTC
cdr3_aa: CASSEAAGGYGYTF

j_call: TRBJ2-3
clone_size: .
v_call: TRBV7-2
d_call: .
cdr3_nt: TGTGCCAGCAGCTCGGCCCGAGGGGGCGGGGGGCCCACAGATACGCAGTATTTT
cdr3_aa: CASSSARGGGGPTDTQYF

j_call: TRBJ1-1
clone_size: .
v_call: TRBV18
d_call: TRBD1
cdr3_nt: TGTGCCAGCTCACCTACAGGGGGCCCCATGAACACTGAAGCTTTCTTT
cdr3_aa: CASSPTGGPMNTEAFF

j_call: TRBJ1-2
clone_size: .
v_call: TRBV7-2
d_call: .
cdr3_nt: TGTGCCAGCAGCGTCCGAGGCTATGGCTACACCTTC
cdr3_aa: CASSVRGYGYTF

j_call: TRBJ2-5
clone_size: .
v_call: TRBV11-2
d_call: TRBD2
cdr3_nt: TGTGCCAGCAGCATAGGAGCGGGGTGGACTAGCGGGGGAGAGACCCAGTACTTC
cdr3_aa: CASSIGAGWTSGGETQYF

j_call: TRBJ1-4
clone_size: once
v_call: TRBV6-1
d_call: .
cdr3_nt: TGTGCCAGCAGTCCACAGGTCCTCCATGAAAAACTGTTTTTT
cdr3_aa: CASSPQVLHEKLFF

j_call: TRBJ1-2
clone_size: .
v_call: TRBV4-2
d_call: TRBD1
cdr3_nt: TGTGCCAGCAGCCAAGGCTTGGACAGGGGGCTTGGCTACACCTTC
cdr3_aa: CASSQGLDRGLGYTF